This section outlines one T cell receptor beta chain sequence together with its context. TCRdb's copy holds only in-frame clones and misses some; the assay was immunoSEQ multiplex PCR. Among 250,000 or so clones listed, around 87% were seen once. The data belong to a study of blood T cell repertoires in COVID-19. CDR1 and CDR2 (germline): MNHEY, SVGEGT. Trimming took 6 bases from V and 5 from J; bases not matched to a gene: 12. CDR3 length equals 16 residues. Input material: peripheral blood. The TCR sequence derives from an older woman with COVID-19, enrolled during active disease. The gene calls are TRBV6-2 or TRBV6-3 and TRBJ1-5; 8 bases align to TRBD1. The CDR3 here is CASSPGEETGDQPQHF. The CDR3, as DNA: TGTGCCAGCAGCCCGGGGGAAGAGACAGGGGATCAGCCCCAGCATTTT.